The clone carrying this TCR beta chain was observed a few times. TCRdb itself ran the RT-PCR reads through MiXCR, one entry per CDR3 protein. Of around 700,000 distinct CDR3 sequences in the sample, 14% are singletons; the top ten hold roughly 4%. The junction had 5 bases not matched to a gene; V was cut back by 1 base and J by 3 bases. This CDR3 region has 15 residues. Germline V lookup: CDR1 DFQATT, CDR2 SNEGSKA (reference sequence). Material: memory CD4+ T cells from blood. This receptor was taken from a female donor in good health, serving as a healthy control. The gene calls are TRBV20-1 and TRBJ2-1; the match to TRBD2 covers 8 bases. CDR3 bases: TGCAGTGCTAGAGCCCGGCTAGCGGGCTACAATGAGCAGTTCTTC. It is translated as CSARARLAGYNEQFF.